The T cell receptor (beta chain) described here comes from a study of T cells in Graves' hyperthyroidism and ophthalmopathy. Template material for amplifying TCR beta CDR3 regions consisted of RNA transcripts. First-round RT-PCR of the TCR CDR3 relied on the HTBI primer set. TCRdb fed the multiplex PCR reads into MiXCR, producing one record per CDR3 protein. The sample records about 380,000 distinct CDR3 sequences, approximately 15% being singletons. Germline V lookup: CDR1 SGHDT, CDR2 YYEEEE. The CDR3 runs 15 residues. V trimming: 4 bases; J trimming: 8 bases; junction bases outside the gene matches: 9.

The material sequenced was blood. The chain couples TRBV5-6 to TRBJ1-2; 12 positions agree with TRBD1. This receptor was taken from a woman aged 55-69 years with Graves' hyperthyroidism. CDR3 sequence reads: CASSALGQGAWGYTF. The DNA for the CDR3 is TGTGCCAGCAGCGCGCTGGGACAGGGGGCGTGGGGCTACACCTTC. The full variable domain, its missing parts supplied by reference TRBV5-6 and TRBJ1-2, is DAGVTQSPTHLIKTRGQQVTLRCSPKSGHDTVSWYQQALGQGPQFIFQYYEEEERQRGNFPDRFSGHQFPNYSSELNVNALLLGDSALYLCASSALGQGAWGYTFGSGTRLTVV.